This T cell receptor beta chain derives from a study of cytomegalovirus exposure and HLA in healthy donors. In regard to this clone: Its target is not known.

The PCR made use of 60 Vbeta and 13 Jbeta primers. Profiled with immunoSEQ multiplex PCR; TCRdb holds only in-frame clones, not every one. The data show some 70,000 clones, with around four fifths seen just once and 6% to 7.5% held by the top ten. General study findings and limits: Later work found that TCR association rates differed between HLA loci; DRB1 had the most and HLA-C the fewest.

Healthy bone marrow donors made up the donor group. Deletions cut 4 bases from V and 7 bases from J, with 14 bases between. This CDR3 has 13 residues. In germline, CDR1 is SGDLS, CDR2 YYNGEE. The sequence was collected from a human donor in good health. Input material: PBMCs. The chain recombines TRBV9 with TRBJ1-1; tentative D call: TRBD1 (5 bases). Written as DNA, the CDR3 is TGTGCCAGCAGCCCCTGGGCGGGGGATGAAGCTTTCTTT. Translated: CASSPWAGDEAFF.